What follows is one T cell receptor beta chain and its context. Antigen specificity is unknown. Measured with immunoSEQ multiplex PCR; TCRdb has only the in-frame clones, and not every one. This repertoire shows tens of thousands of clones, approximately 97% found once; its top ten account for around 1.6%. The data belong to a study of cytomegalovirus exposure and HLA in healthy donors. Turning to the study itself: A later analysis reported the 120 or so validation repertoires used the same platform as the roughly 700 first-cohort repertoires. Findings and caveats of the study: Cytomegalovirus association was assigned to about 180 TCR beta chains. Specificity for CMV antigens was confirmed in vitro for a few of the CMV-associated chains. Rare TCR sequences predominated, though certain public TCRs were found in many donors.

From germline, CDR1 is GTSNPN and CDR2 SVGIG (reference sequence). V shed 5 bases and J shed 6 bases, with 13 bases lying between them. CDR3 length: 12 residues. The sample comprised PBMCs. The TCR was taken from a woman aged 18-29 years in good health and CMV-seropositive. The gene calls are TRBV30 and TRBJ1-1; the D is unclear. For the CDR3, the DNA is TGTGCCTGGGGGCGTACGTCCGCTGAAGCTTTCTTT. Amino acids: CAWGRTSAEAFF.